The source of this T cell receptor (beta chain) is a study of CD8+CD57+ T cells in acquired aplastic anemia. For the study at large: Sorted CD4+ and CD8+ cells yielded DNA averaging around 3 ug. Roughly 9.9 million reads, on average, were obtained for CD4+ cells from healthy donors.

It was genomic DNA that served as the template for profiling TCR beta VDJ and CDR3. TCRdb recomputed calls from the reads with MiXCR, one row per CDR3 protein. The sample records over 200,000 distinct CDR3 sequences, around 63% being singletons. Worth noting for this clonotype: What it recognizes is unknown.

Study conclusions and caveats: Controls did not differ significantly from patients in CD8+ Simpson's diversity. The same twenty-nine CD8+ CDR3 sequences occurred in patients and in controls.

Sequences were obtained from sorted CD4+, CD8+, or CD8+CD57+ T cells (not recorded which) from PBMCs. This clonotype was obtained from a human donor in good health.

The CDR3 bases are TGCAGTGCTAGAGGGAGGGGGGCAGATACGCAGTATTTT. Translating it yields CSARGRGADTQYF. This chain uses TRBV20-1 with TRBJ2-3; D is possibly TRBD1 or TRBD2 (6 bases each). With 1 base removed from V and 4 bases from J, the gap between germline ends came to 9 bases. The germline gives CDR1 DFQATT, CDR2 SNEGSKA (reference sequence). The CDR3 is 13 residues long.